This TCR beta chain was observed in a study of blood T cell repertoires in COVID-19. Study in general: The study drew acute and convalescent COVID-19 samples from the United States, Italy and Spain. PBMCs, B-cell-depleted T cells, or T cells provided the cDNA or gDNA that made up the material.

Source study methods: The authors estimated nucleated cell counts from reference gene primer amplification. Clones were sequenced by immunoSEQ multiplex PCR, and TCRdb holds only the in-frame ones, with some missing. V, J and clone size were drawn from that table, and D and trimming were deduced from the DNA. The sample gives approximately 150,000 clones, about 89% of which show up once; 37% is in the top ten. CDR1 SGHNT and CDR2 YYREEE come from the germline V gene (reference sequence). This CDR3 is 15 amino acids long. Trimming stripped 7 bases from V and 4 bases from J, with 17 bases between. Sequenced sample: peripheral blood. V usage is TRBV5-4 and J usage is TRBJ2-2, with TRBD2 as a possible D gene (7 bases). The TCR comes from a man in his forties or fifties who had recovered from COVID-19. CDR3 coding DNA: TGTGCCAGCCATATGGGGGGGGGCGGCACCGGGGAGCTGTTTTTT. It yields the protein CASHMGGGGTGELFF.